Listed here is a single T cell receptor beta chain. There is no known antigen for this receptor. The sample holds no much larger clone one base away, and base qualities are not on file. The donors were about 40 Caucasian individuals from Russia, aged roughly 6 to 90 years, who were systemically healthy. Each donor gave around 9 milliliters of peripheral blood, collected into EDTA-treated Vacutainer tubes. PBMCs were isolated by Ficoll-Paque density-gradient centrifugation, with at least 6.5 million obtained per sample. Trizol reagent was used to extract total RNA from PBMCs, with at least 6 micrograms per sample. The percentages of naive CD45RAhigh/CD27high T cells were determined by flow cytometry on a PBMC aliquot from every donor. These data are taken from a study of blood T cells in healthy people across ages (dated by TCRdb to the mid-2010s). In terms of the full investigation: In model experiments, roughly one uniquely barcoded TCR beta cDNA molecule per two T cells was captured by template switching. Age-related changes in TCR beta repertoire diversity were measured in the study by deep sequencing normalized with unique cDNA molecular identifiers. The donors were divided into four age groups: young (average roughly 17 years), middle-aged (about 41), aged (approximately 62) and long-lived (about 90). Donors of different ages were randomly distributed across sequencing lanes to avoid experimental bias. The study analyzed two additional independent replicas of 1 million unique cDNA reads from the same blood draw for two donors, one aged 18 to 30 and one aged 80 or older.

Reading from cysteine to phenylalanine, the CDR3 counts 15 amino acids. Just CDR3 DNA is preserved here, 45 bases in frame from base 1. Reading the germline V gene gives CDR1 SNHLY and CDR2 FYNNEI. V was cut back by 2 bases and J by 9 bases, leaving a gap of 14 bases between them. Results the study describes overall, beyond this receptor: The CMV infection status of donors was not known, potentially confounding age-related changes in expanded clonotypes. There was a strong correlation between observed TCR beta diversity and the percentage of naive T cells measured by flow cytometry. Compared with the aged group, more naive CD4+ T cells, fewer expanded clones and increased TCR diversity were shown by the long-lived group, suggesting age selection. Estimates of total diversity based on one million sequenced T cells were regarded as lower bounds and as underestimates. Since profiling was done on bulk unsorted PBMCs, naive and antigen-experienced compartments could not be conclusively compared. As age increased, observed TCR beta diversity per million T cells dropped in a roughly linear way, and a significant reduction was already evident by age approximately 40.

Libraries were constructed by 5' RACE. Instrument on record: Illumina HiSeq 2500. The second PCR ran for roughly 7 to 11 cycles and used a J-beta primer mix along with a sample-barcoded 5' primer. Each TCR beta cDNA molecule received a unique molecular identifier from a template-switch 5' adaptor carrying 12 random nucleotides. Each sample yielded at least 2.5 million CDR3-containing paired-end reads. First-strand cDNA synthesis was performed from all RNA using the Mint cDNA synthesis kit, with priming by a TRBC-specific oligonucleotide. After uracil-DNA glycosylase treatment, a first 18-cycle PCR used universal primers M1SS and BC2_uni_R on all cDNA. The original pipeline was this. For normalization, 1 million high-quality reads, each with a distinct molecular identifier, were randomly selected from each sample. Instead of being binned into consensus sequences, reads that shared molecular identifiers were thrown out. MiTCR, run with a Q25 quality threshold and the strictest error-elimination algorithm, handled CDR3 identification, clonotype clustering and error correction. A nonparametric unseen species model using Euler transformation provided a lower-bound estimate of total TCR beta diversity. In TCRdb, the public reads were trimmed at Q25 with fastp and aligned with MiXCR, with productive beta chains retained. Every CDR3 protein is listed once, alongside the most common genes and DNA of its rows. TCRdb, rather than the study authors, made the V and J calls. This sample gives some 1.4 million distinct CDR3 sequences in total; around 42% of them show up just once. The ten most abundant clones make up 7.9% of the sample.

The chain is made from TRBV2 and TRBJ1-6; TRBD1 is a weak D gene call, 6 bases matching. The sequence was collected from a young woman in good health. What was sequenced was blood. The CDR3 amino acid sequence is: CASSELGAKFSPLHF. At the DNA level, the sequence is TGTGCCAGCAGTGAATTGGGGGCGAAGTTTTCACCCCTCCACTTT.